A single sample gave rise to the 9 T cell receptor beta chains below, sequenced in a study of T cells in Graves' hyperthyroidism and ophthalmopathy. The source material, RNA transcripts, was used to amplify TCR beta CDR3 regions. With the HTBI primer set, the TCR CDR3 went through a first round of RT-PCR. TCRdb ran MiXCR on the multiplex PCR reads and lists one entry per CDR3 protein. The sample yields 500,000 to 600,000 distinct CDR3 sequences, 16% seen once. Sample: blood. These receptors were obtained from a young woman with Graves' hyperthyroidism.

This clonotype was seen repeatedly, ten times or more. The chain combines TRBV12-3 or TRBV12-4 with TRBJ1-1; maybe TRBD1 (5 bases). The CDR3 extends over 16 amino acids. Trimming removed 5 bases from V and 0 bases from J, with 16 bases in between. DNA for the CDR3: TGTGCCAGCAGTGGGTTTCCGGGACGGATGAACACTGAAGCTTTCTTT. It encodes CASSGFPGRMNTEAFF.

CDR3 amino acids: CASSQEPLERVSDTQYF. CDR3 DNA sequence: TGCGCCAGCAGCCAAGAGCCTCTCGAGAGGGTTTCGGATACGCAGTATTTT. The genes are TRBV4-1 and TRBJ2-3; possibly TRBD2 for D (5 bases). Germline CDR1 reads MGHRA; CDR2 reads YSYEKL. CDR3 length: 17 residues. V was clipped by 0 bases and J by 6 bases, with 19 bases between them.

Many counts were recorded for this clonotype. The rearrangement uses TRBV7-2 and TRBJ1-1; D gene ambiguous. This CDR3 spans 16 amino acids. V was cut by 2 bases and J by 1 base, with 14 bases left in between. Germline loops: CDR1 SGHTA, CDR2 FQGNSA. The CDR3 region is CASSLKSRASNTEAFF. In DNA form, the CDR3 reads TGTGCCAGCAGCTTAAAATCTAGGGCCTCGAACACTGAAGCTTTCTTT. Full variable domain (missing parts from reference TRBV7-2 and TRBJ1-1): GAGVSQSPSNKVTEKGKDVELRCDPISGHTALYWYRQSLGQGLEFLIYFQGNSAPDKSGLPSDRFSAERTGGSVSTLTIQRTQQEDSAVYLCASSLKSRASNTEAFFGQGTRLTVV.

V and J are TRBV18 and TRBJ2-3; D unresolved. Germline CDR1 is KGHSH and CDR2 is LQKENI. The V gene lost 1 base and the J gene lost 7 bases, with 12 bases spanning the gap. There are 14 residues in the CDR3. CDR3 nucleotides: TGTGCCAGCTCACCACGTGGACCCACTTATACGCAGTATTTT. Its protein is CASSPRGPTYTQYF. Drawing the rest from reference TRBV18 and TRBJ2-3, the complete variable domain is NAGVMQNPRHLVRRRGQEARLRCSPMKGHSHVYWYRQLPEEGLKFMVYLQKENIIDESGMPKERFSAEFPKEGPSILRIQQVVRGDSAAYFCASSPRGPTYTQYFGPGTRLTVL.

In the case of this clonotype: A much larger clone differs by one base, so this may be a read error. The DNA for the CDR3 is TGCAGTAACCGGGAGACCCAGTACTTC. Translated: CSNRETQYF. This chain uses TRBV20-1 with TRBJ2-5; D remains ambiguous. CDR1 and CDR2 (germline): DFQATT, SNEGSKA (reference sequence). The CDR3 has 9 amino acids. The V and J ends lost 8 bases and 5 bases respectively, with 6 bases between them.

In this sample, this clonotype turned up many times. This chain connects TRBV18 to TRBJ1-2; D uncertain. The CDR3 has 13 residues. Trimming took off 6 bases at V and 8 bases at J, with 16 bases between the two ends. The germline V gene encodes CDR1 KGHSH and CDR2 LQKENI. CDR3 loop: CASSRGIETGYTF. The CDR3 DNA follows: TGTGCCAGCTCTCGCGGGATCGAAACCGGCTACACCTTC.

This clonotype was found a few times. The chain combines TRBV12-3 or TRBV12-4 with TRBJ1-6; 7 nucleotides align to TRBD1. The ends lost 5 bases at V and 0 bases at J; junction bases unmatched: 1. The CDR3 runs 15 residues. CDR3 loop: CASSAGGSYNSPLHF. The CDR3 bases are TGTGCCAGCAGTGCAGGGGGCTCCTATAATTCACCCCTCCACTTT.

A word on this clonotype: The final CDR3 position lacks the conserved phenylalanine or tryptophan, pointing to a likely read error. This rearrangement joins TRBV7-7 to TRBJ2-3; D is unresolved. CDR1 SSHAT and CDR2 FNYEAQ come from the germline V gene (reference sequence). The CDR3 is 13 amino acids. Here the CDR3 reads CASSLTYTDTQYL. CDR3 DNA: TGTGCTAGCAGCTTAACTTACACAGATACGCAGTATCTT.

This clonotype was recorded at least ten times. The chain recombines TRBV12-5 with TRBJ1-1; no definite D call. This CDR3 has 14 amino acids. The V gene lost 4 bases and the J gene lost 4 bases, with 13 bases spanning the gap. Germline V gene data show CDR1 as LGHNT and CDR2 as FRNRAP. CDR3: CASGSDRRGTEAFF. The DNA of the CDR3 is TGTGCTAGTGGTTCCGACCGACGAGGCACTGAAGCTTTCTTT.